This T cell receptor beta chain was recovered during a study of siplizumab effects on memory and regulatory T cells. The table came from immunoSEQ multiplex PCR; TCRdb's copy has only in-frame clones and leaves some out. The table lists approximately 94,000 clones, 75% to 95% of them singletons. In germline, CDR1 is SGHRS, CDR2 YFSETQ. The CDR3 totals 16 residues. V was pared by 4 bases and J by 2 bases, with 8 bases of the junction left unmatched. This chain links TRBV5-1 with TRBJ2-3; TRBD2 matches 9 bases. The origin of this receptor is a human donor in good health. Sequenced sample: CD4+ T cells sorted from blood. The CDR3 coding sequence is TGCGCCAGCAGCCGCCAGACTAGCGGATCCACAGATACGCAGTATTTT. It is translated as CASSRQTSGSTDTQYF.